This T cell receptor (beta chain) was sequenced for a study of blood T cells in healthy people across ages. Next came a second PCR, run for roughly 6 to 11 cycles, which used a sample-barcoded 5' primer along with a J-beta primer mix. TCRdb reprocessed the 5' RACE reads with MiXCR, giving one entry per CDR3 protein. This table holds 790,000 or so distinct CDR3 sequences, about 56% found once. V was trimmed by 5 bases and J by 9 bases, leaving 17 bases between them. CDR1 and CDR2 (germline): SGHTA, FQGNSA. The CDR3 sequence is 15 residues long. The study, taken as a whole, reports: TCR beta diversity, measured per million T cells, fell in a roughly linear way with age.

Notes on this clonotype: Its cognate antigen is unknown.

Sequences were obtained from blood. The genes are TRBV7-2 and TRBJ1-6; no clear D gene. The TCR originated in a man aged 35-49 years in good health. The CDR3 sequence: CASSPSQQPASPLHF. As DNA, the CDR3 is TGTGCCAGCAGCCCTAGCCAGCAGCCAGCTTCACCCCTCCACTTT.